This T cell receptor (beta chain) emerged from a study of T-cell reconstitution after alpha-beta-depleted transplantation in children. As it was prepared, the TCRbeta library received unique molecular identifiers. TCRdb re-analysed the PCR reads in MiXCR, keeping a single row per CDR3 protein. In the table there are 200,000 to 250,000 distinct CDR3 sequences, around 9.2% of which are singletons. CDR1 and CDR2 from the germline V gene are DFQATT and SNEGSKA (reference sequence). Trimming cost V 8 bases and J 1 base, with 15 bases left between them. CDR3 size: 13 residues. Study-wide results and limits: In patients about two months after transplant, alpha-beta T cells reportedly arose from several hundred expanded graft clones. The authors attributed T-cell counts and diversity one year after transplant mostly to newly produced T cells. For some patients, TCRbeta diversity was high at day 60 because of recipient T cells and thymic progenitors that survived.

Ten or more counts support this clonotype. As yet, its antigen is unknown. The sample in question was PBMCs, mostly from graft donor cells, obtained 360 days after TCRalphabeta/CD19-depleted stem cell transplant. This chain connects TRBV20-1 to TRBJ2-7; the D gene is possibly TRBD2 (5 bases). The sequence came from a male patient aged 2 to 9 who had a stem cell transplant for acute myeloid leukemia, so the T cells may come from the graft donor. This chain's CDR3 is CSFSDVASYEQYF. CDR3 sequence (DNA): TGCAGTTTTAGCGACGTCGCTTCCTACGAGCAGTACTTC.